The 8 T cell receptor beta chains below all came from one sample that was sequenced in a study of graft-versus-host responses after intestinal transplantation. TCRdb's table, derived via immunoSEQ multiplex PCR, lists solely in-frame clones and lacks some. The profile shows approximately 21,000 clones, 50% to 70% of them singletons. The sequencing used alloreactive CD4+ T cells from a mixed lymphocyte reaction culture, collected before intestinal transplant. Sample subset: CFSE-low proliferating T cells sorted from roughly six-day pre-transplant mixed lymphocyte reaction (GvH or HvG direction). The source of these receptors is a human patient who received an intestinal transplant.

The J gene is TRBJ2-4, the V gene TRBV9; D gene unclear. The CDR3 has 16 amino acids. V lost 4 bases to trimming and J lost 1 base, with 15 bases between them. The germline gives CDR1 SGDLS, CDR2 YYNGEE. The CDR3 DNA sequence: TGTGCCAGCAGCCCCCAGTATGGTGGCGCCAAAAACATTCAGTACTTC. It translates to CASSPQYGGAKNIQYF. The whole variable domain, filled in from reference TRBV9 and TRBJ2-4, reads DSGVTQTPKHLITATGQRVTLRCSPRSGDLSVYWYQQSLDQGLQFLIQYYNGEERAKGNILERFSAQQFPDLHSELNLSSLELGDSALYFCASSPQYGGAKNIQYFGAGTRLSVL.

This clone is labeled medium-sized. The chain links TRBV6-6 to TRBJ1-5, with D unresolved. The CDR3 has 14 amino acids. Germline CDR1 MNHNY, CDR2 SVGAGI (reference sequence). V lost 0 bases to trimming and J lost 4 bases, with 7 bases between them. CDR3 in amino acids: CASSYSSGNQPQHF. The CDR3 bases are TGTGCCAGCAGTTACTCTTCCGGGAATCAGCCCCAGCATTTT.

V gene TRBV30 combines with J gene TRBJ1-2; 7 bases are a match to TRBD1. With 0 bases clipped from V and 0 bases from J, the junction kept 13 bases outside the gene matches. The CDR3 spans 18 residues. CDR1 and CDR2 from the germline V gene are GTSNPN and SVGIG (reference sequence). The CDR3 sequence is CAWSVGLCGTVTNYGYTF. As DNA, the CDR3 is TGTGCCTGGAGTGTAGGGCTCTGCGGGACAGTAACTAACTATGGCTACACCTTC. Variable domain in full (rest from reference TRBV30 and TRBJ1-2): SQTIHQWPATLVQPVGSPLSLECTVEGTSNPNLYWYRQAAGRGLQLLFYSVGIGQISSEVPQNLSASRPQDRQFILSSKKLLLSDSGFYLCAWSVGLCGTVTNYGYTFGSGTRLTVV.

The rearrangement uses TRBV5-5 and TRBJ1-3; the match to TRBD1 covers 7 bases. The germline V gene encodes CDR1 SGHKS and CDR2 YYEKEE (reference sequence). J was trimmed by 0 bases and V by 4 bases; bases with no gene match: 7. This CDR3 has 16 residues. The chain's CDR3 is CASSRSGTVSGNTIYF. CDR3 bases: TGTGCCAGCAGCCGATCCGGGACAGTCTCTGGAAACACCATATATTTT.

The sample holds one count of this clone. V is TRBV7-2 and J is TRBJ1-1; a weak D match, TRBD1 (6 bases). V was cut by 3 bases and J by 10 bases, with 12 bases left in between. CDR1 and CDR2 (germline): SGHTA, FQGNSA. This CDR3 comprises 12 residues. CDR3 nucleotides: TGTGCCAGCAGCTTCTACAGGGCTGTAGCTTTCTTT. Its translation: CASSFYRAVAFF.

The CDR3 is CASSFLEGNGYTF. In nucleotides, the CDR3 is TGTGCCAGCAGCTTTTTGGAGGGCAATGGCTACACCTTC. The chain employs TRBV7-9 and TRBJ1-2, with unresolved D. Germline loops: CDR1 SEHNR, CDR2 FQNEAQ (reference sequence). V dropped 3 bases and J dropped 6 bases, with 11 bases sitting between them. The CDR3 length is 13 residues. Using reference TRBV7-9 and TRBJ1-2 for the parts outside the CDR3, the full variable domain is DTGVSQNPRHKITKRGQNVTFRCDPISEHNRLYWYRQTLGQGPEFLTYFQNEAQLEKSRLLSDRFSAERPKGSFSTLEIQRTEQGDSAMYLCASSFLEGNGYTFGSGTRLTVV.

This clone was recorded only once. This chain uses TRBV6-5 with TRBJ1-3; a possible D gene is TRBD1 (5 bases). There are 15 residues in the CDR3. Germline V gives CDR1 MNHEY, CDR2 SVGAGI. Trimming took 2 bases from V and 3 from J, leaving 11 bases between them. The CDR3: CASSYGGARGNTIYF. CDR3 bases: TGTGCCAGCAGTTACGGAGGGGCGCGTGGAAACACCATATATTTT.

This chain uses TRBV9 with TRBJ2-7; D ambiguous. V lost 4 bases, J lost 3 bases, and 11 bases lay in between. The germline V gene encodes CDR1 SGDLS and CDR2 YYNGEE. The CDR3 extends over 13 amino acids. CDR3 sequence: CASSPHTFYEQYF. As DNA, the CDR3 is TGTGCCAGCAGCCCCCACACCTTCTACGAGCAGTACTTC.